This T cell receptor (beta chain) was captured by sequencing in a study of tumor-infiltrating lymphocytes in primary liver carcinoma. Whole-study context: Ranging in age from 30 to 69 years, the patients were men and women. Stage T1-T3 N0M0 tumors spanned about 4.2 to 10 cm.

This clonotype is categorized as large. Its cognate antigen is unknown. Extraction of RNA together with DNA used roughly 18-32 mg of unsorted bulk tissue. The patients presented with primary liver carcinoma, which was managed through surgical resection. General observations from the study: Pairs of tumor regions overlapped more than tumor-adjacent and tumor-blood pairs did.

With 3 bases removed from V and 2 bases from J, the gap between germline ends came to 8 bases. The CDR3 consists of 13 residues. The germline V gene has CDR1 SGHAT and CDR2 FQNNGV. cDNA specific to TCR beta was made from around 450 ng of total RNA, with a constant-region primer employed for priming. Construction of TCR beta libraries relied on three successive nested multiplex PCR rounds employing slightly modified ARM-PCR. Each of the first two PCR rounds ran nine to ten cycles with TRBV1-TRBV30 forward and C-beta reverse primers. TCRdb itself ran the multiplex PCR reads through MiXCR, one entry per CDR3 protein. There are tens of thousands of distinct CDR3 sequences in the sample; roughly 71% occur only once, and 26% lies in the top ten.

Material: tumor-adjacent normal liver tissue. This rearrangement joins TRBV11-2 to TRBJ2-7; TRBD1 is a possible D gene (5 bases). The source is a man aged 35 to 55 with primary liver carcinoma and hepatitis B virus infection. The DNA of the CDR3 is TGTGCCAGCAGCTTCGACAGCACCTACGAGCAGTACTTC. This encodes CASSFDSTYEQYF.